This T cell receptor beta chain was sequenced during a study of technical replicates of blood from a handful of donors. Clones were sequenced by immunoSEQ multiplex PCR, and TCRdb holds only the in-frame ones, with some missing. Among tens of thousands of clones listed, 93% were seen once. Per germline, CDR1 LNHNV and CDR2 YYDKDF (reference sequence). The CDR3 extends over 16 amino acids. J lost 3 bases, V lost 5 bases, and 9 bases had no gene match. Sequencing was carried out using T cells isolated from PBMCs. The chain carries TRBV15 and TRBJ2-3, with 9 positions matching TRBD2. The receptor was derived from a human donor in good health. The CDR3 protein is CATSPSGAGGTDTQYF. The CDR3 region has the DNA TGTGCCACCAGCCCCTCAGGAGCGGGAGGAACAGATACGCAGTATTTT.